This TCR beta chain stems from a study of control samples from healthy donors and cancer patients. Trimming removed 3 bases at V and 8 bases at J, with 8 bases between. This CDR3 contains 12 residues. Germline V CDR1 and CDR2: KGHSH, LQKENI. Sequenced by immunoSEQ multiplex PCR; TCRdb stores in-frame clones only, minus some. In the table there are about 120,000 clones, about 87% of which are singletons. The chain uses TRBV18 and TRBJ2-1; D is unresolved. Sample: blood. The TCR originated in a man aged 60 to 75 in good health. CDR3 in DNA: TGTGCCAGCTCACCGATTCGGGATGAGCAGTTCTTC. The encoded protein is CASSPIRDEQFF.